These T cell receptor beta chains were read from a single sample in a study of response to subunit inactivated influenza vaccine. TCRdb used MiXCR to reprocess the RT-PCR reads, holding one entry per CDR3 protein. There are hundreds of thousands of distinct CDR3 sequences in the sample; around 10% occur only once, and approximately 10% lies in the top ten. In addition, the sample was reused for a study of T cells expressing NK-cell markers.

The input for sequencing was PBMCs from blood, taken on the day of vaccination. The origin of the receptors is a man between 45 and 60 years old who received an inactivated influenza vaccine. Each CDR3 is given with its conserved first and last residue. A D gene is named only where the DNA matches it firmly. Size is omitted from some rows. Given values are once, few, many or a class for expanded clones.

TRBV12-3/TRBV12-4,TRBJ2-1,13,-,many,TGTGCCAGCAGTGGGCGTGAAGGCGGGGTAAGGTTCTTC,CASSGREGGVRFF
TRBV6-2/TRBV6-3,TRBJ2-3,14,-,few,TGTGCCAGCAGTTACTCGAGGTGGGCAGATACGCAGTATTTT,CASSYSRWADTQYF
TRBV7-8,TRBJ2-1,17,TRBD2,-,TGTGCCAGCAGCCCCCCCAAGGGACTAGCGGACTACAATGAGCAGTTCTTC,CASSPPKGLADYNEQFF
TRBV3-1,TRBJ2-3,15,-,few,TGTGCCAGCAGCCAAGGAACGGTAATGAAAGATACGCAGTATTTT,CASSQGTVMKDTQYF
TRBV6-1,TRBJ2-7,15,TRBD1,few,TGTGCCAGCAGTACCCCGGGACAGGGAGCCTACGAGCAGTACTTC,CASSTPGQGAYEQYF
TRBV5-6,TRBJ2-7,16,-,few,TGTGCCAGCAGCTTGGTCGTTGGGCAGGGAGATTACGAGCAGTACTTC,CASSLVVGQGDYEQYF
TRBV27,TRBJ2-7,15,-,few,TGTGCCAGCAGTTTAAAGGGCAGGGCTTACTACGAGCAGTACTTC,CASSLKGRAYYEQYF
TRBV24-1,TRBJ2-7,15,TRBD1,-,TGTGCCAACAGTGACGGACAGGGGTTTGGTCACGAGCAGTACTTC,CANSDGQGFGHEQYF
TRBV9,TRBJ2-5,16,TRBD2,few,TGTGCCAGCAGCTCCCCGGGGGGGGCAAACCAAGAGACCCAGTACTTC,CASSSPGGANQETQYF
TRBV4-2,TRBJ2-7,18,TRBD1,-,TGTGCCAGCAGCCCGCATCACACGACGGGACAGGGGTCGTACGAGCAGTACTTC,CASSPHHTTGQGSYEQYF
TRBV25-1,TRBJ2-7,13,-,-,TGTACCAGCACCCCGGATGGGGTCCACGAGCAGTACTTC,CTSTPDGVHEQYF
TRBV27,TRBJ1-2,14,-,-,TGTGCCAGCAGCCCCCTGACAGCCCTCTATGGCTACACCTTC,CASSPLTALYGYTF
TRBV20-1,TRBJ2-4,16,TRBD2,-,TGCAGTGCTAGAGATGCACAAATGGGACTAGGGGTTATTCAGTACTTC,CSARDAQMGLGVIQYF
TRBV2,TRBJ2-3,13,-,-,TGTGCCAGCAGTGAGGAGGCAGTAGATACGCAGTATTTT,CASSEEAVDTQYF
TRBV10-3,TRBJ2-1,14,TRBD1,few,TGTGCCAGGAGAGGGACAGGTCGTTACAATGAGCAGTTCTTC,CARRGTGRYNEQFF
TRBV7-2,TRBJ2-7,17,TRBD1,few,TGTGCCAGCAGCTGGGGGACGGGGAGGACAGGGTTGAACGAGCAGTACTTC,CASSWGTGRTGLNEQYF
TRBV2,TRBJ2-7,15,TRBD2,-,TGTGCCAGCAGGTTCCATCCTAGCGGGAGATACGAGCAGTACTTC,CASRFHPSGRYEQYF
TRBV7-6,TRBJ2-1,16,-,many,TGTGCCAGCAGCTTAGGGGTCGCTAGCGTATACAATGAGCAGTTCTTC,CASSLGVASVYNEQFF
TRBV20-1,TRBJ2-2,13,-,few,TGCAGTGCTAGTAGCAGGGCGGCCGGGGAGCTGTTTTTT,CSASSRAAGELFF
TRBV21-1,TRBJ2-1,17,-,few,TGTGCCAGCAACCCCCCCTTGTCCCAAACTTCGCACAATGAGCAGTTCTTC,CASNPPLSQTSHNEQFF
TRBV27,TRBJ2-7,16,TRBD2,few,TGTGCCAGCAGATCACTAGCGGGGGGGCCCTCCTACGAGCAGTACTTC,CASRSLAGGPSYEQYF
TRBV7-9,TRBJ2-7,13,-,few,TGTGCCAGCAGCTTAGATGGGACCTACGAGCAGTACTTC,CASSLDGTYEQYF
TRBV4-3,TRBJ2-7,18,-,-,TGCGCCAGCAGCCAAGACCATGAGCTCCTCTCCGGAGCCTACGAGCAGTACTTC,CASSQDHELLSGAYEQYF
TRBV7-9,TRBJ2-5,15,TRBD2,few,TGTGCCAGCAGCTTAGAACTAGCGGACCAAGAGACCCAGTACTTC,CASSLELADQETQYF
TRBV5-1,TRBJ1-4,15,-,few,TGCGCCAGCAGTCAAGGGGACATACTTTGGGAAAAACTGTTTTTT,CASSQGDILWEKLFF
TRBV10-3,TRBJ1-2,15,-,-,TGTGCCATCAGTGAGTCGCGGGGGCTTGGCTATGGCTACACCTTC,CAISESRGLGYGYTF
TRBV28,TRBJ2-7,15,TRBD1,few,TGTGCCAGCAGTTTACCGGGACAGGCCCTACGTGGGCAGTACTTC,CASSLPGQALRGQYF
TRBV7-2,TRBJ2-4,14,-,-,TGTGCCAGCAGCGCCCGACAGCGTGAAAACATTCAGTACTTC,CASSARQRENIQYF
TRBV9,TRBJ2-1,14,-,-,TGTGCCAGCAGCGTAGGGCGGCGAGACAATGAGCAGTTCTTC,CASSVGRRDNEQFF
TRBV7-2,TRBJ2-2,18,TRBD1,-,TGTGCCAGCAGCTTATCGGGGACAGGGAGGCGACGCACCGGGGAGCTGTTTTTT,CASSLSGTGRRRTGELFF
TRBV10-3,TRBJ2-1,15,TRBD2,few,TGTGCCATCGCGCGATTAGCGGGAGTCAATGATGAGCAGTTCTTC,CAIARLAGVNDEQFF
TRBV28,TRBJ2-1,14,-,-,TGTGCCAGCAGTTTATCCTACGGGTACAATGAGCAGTTCTTC,CASSLSYGYNEQFF
TRBV7-9,TRBJ2-7,17,-,-,TGTGCCAGCAGCTTAATCTCCGACAGCTCCGCGGCCTACGAGCAGTACTTC,CASSLISDSSAAYEQYF
TRBV7-9,TRBJ2-3,13,-,-,TGTGCCAGCAGCTGGGACTTCACAGATACGCAGTATTTT,CASSWDFTDTQYF
TRBV7-8,TRBJ2-1,18,-,-,TGTGCCAGCAGCTTAGCGGGTCTCGGACAGAGCTCCTACAATGAGCAGTTCTTC,CASSLAGLGQSSYNEQFF
TRBV21-1,TRBJ2-1,17,-,-,TGTGCCAGCAGCAAAGTAAAAGGGCCCCCCGCTTACAATGAGCAGTTCTTC,CASSKVKGPPAYNEQFF
TRBV12-3/TRBV12-4,TRBJ1-6,14,-,-,TGTGCCAGCAGTCAGGGAGCAGGGACCTCACCCCTCCACTTT,CASSQGAGTSPLHF
TRBV20-1,TRBJ2-7,13,-,-,TGCAGTGCTAGATCCCCGGGTACCTACGAGCAGTACTTC,CSARSPGTYEQYF
TRBV7-2,TRBJ2-7,13,TRBD2,-,TGTGCCAGCAGCAGGACTAGCGGGTCCGAGCAGTACTTC,CASSRTSGSEQYF
TRBV7-6,TRBJ2-1,17,TRBD2,few,TGTGCCAGCAGCTTAGGGACTAGCGGGAGGCGCTACAATGAGCAGTTCTTC,CASSLGTSGRRYNEQFF
TRBV5-1,TRBJ2-7,15,-,few,TGCGCCAGCAGCTTGATGACTAGTGGCTCCTACGAGCAGTACTTC,CASSLMTSGSYEQYF